Presented here are 19 T cell receptor beta chains from one specimen sequenced in a study of neoadjuvant anti-PD-1 for oral cavity cancer. The method was immunoSEQ multiplex PCR; TCRdb's version includes in-frame clones alone and lacks a portion of them. This sample yields about 9,300 clones, of which around 63% are seen a single time; about 8.3% belongs to the top ten. The specimen comprised tumor tissue, sampled before nivolumab (anti-PD-1) treatment. Receptors were obtained from a person between 35 and 79 years old with oral cavity squamous cell carcinoma.

This clone appeared a few times. The chain carries TRBV19 and TRBJ2-7; D may correspond to TRBD1 or TRBD2 (5 bases each). Trimming removed 6 bases at V and 2 bases at J, with 20 bases between. There are 16 residues in the CDR3. Looked up from germline, CDR1 is LNHDA and CDR2 is SQIVND (reference sequence). CDR3: CASSPLRGTTTYEQYF. CDR3 nucleotides: TGTGCCAGTAGCCCCCTCCGTGGGACGACGACCTACGAGCAGTACTTC.

On this clone: Other DNA variants within this sample encode the same CDR3. The V gene is TRBV2, the J gene TRBJ2-7; D unclear. The V gene lost 6 bases and the J gene lost 3 bases, with 18 bases spanning the gap. The CDR3 is made up of 15 amino acids. From germline, CDR1 is SNHLY and CDR2 FYNNEI. This CDR3 is CASSASFSRHYEQYF. The CDR3 DNA is TGTGCCAGCAGCGCTAGTTTTTCCCGTCACTACGAGCAGTACTTC.

The gene calls are TRBV7-8 and TRBJ1-1; D gene unclear. Germline lookup yields CDR1 SGHVS and CDR2 FQNEAQ. V was cut by 2 bases and J by 10 bases, with 14 bases left in between. This CDR3 is built from 13 residues. The CDR3 here is CASSLQGRVGAFF. Here the CDR3 DNA reads TGTGCCAGCAGCTTACAAGGGAGGGTAGGAGCTTTCTTT.

This clone was counted only a few times. The V call is TRBV27, the J call TRBJ1-2, with D possibly matching TRBD1 (5 bases). In germline, CDR1 is MNHEY, CDR2 SMNVEV (reference sequence). The V and J ends lost 6 bases and 4 bases respectively, with 9 bases between them. The CDR3 consists of 12 residues. In nucleotides, the CDR3 is TGTGCCAGCAGGGTCGGGACCTATGGCTACACCTTC. Its protein product is CASRVGTYGYTF.

The sample holds a few counts of this clone. The V call is TRBV5-1, the J call TRBJ1-1, with D possibly being TRBD1 (5 bases). V gave up 0 bases and J gave up 6 bases, with 18 bases separating them. The CDR3 loop spans 16 amino acids. Per germline, CDR1 SGHRS and CDR2 YFSETQ. CDR3 sequence: CASSLASIGGVSEAFF. CDR3 in DNA: TGCGCCAGCAGCTTGGCCTCTATCGGGGGGGTATCTGAAGCTTTCTTT.

The gene calls are TRBV28 and TRBJ2-1, with 8 bases lining up with TRBD1. V shed 3 bases and J 7 bases; nucleotides not matched to a gene: 8. The CDR3 covers 15 residues. Germline V lookup: CDR1 MDHEN, CDR2 SYDVKM. CDR3 sequence: CASSFRAGGGNEQFF. CDR3 nucleotides: TGTGCCAGCAGTTTTCGGGCAGGGGGCGGGAATGAGCAGTTCTTC.

The chain uses TRBV2 and TRBJ2-4, with D unresolved. The CDR3 contains 12 residues. V shed 6 bases and J shed 7 bases, with 10 bases lying between them. The germline gives CDR1 SNHLY, CDR2 FYNNEI. The CDR3 DNA reads TGTGCCAGCAGCTATATAGAGAACATTCAGTACTTC. This encodes CASSYIENIQYF. Variable domain in full (rest from reference TRBV2 and TRBJ2-4): EPEVTQTPSHQVTQMGQEVILRCVPISNHLYFYWYRQILGQKVEFLVSFYNNEISEKSEIFDDQFSVERPDGSNFTLKIRSTKLEDSAMYFCASSYIENIQYFGAGTRLSVL.

This clone counts as medium-sized. This chain links TRBV4-1 with TRBJ2-7; perhaps TRBD2 as D (5 bases). The CDR3 has 13 amino acids. Trimming took off 1 base at V and 6 bases at J, with 10 bases between the two ends. Germline values: CDR1 MGHRA, CDR2 YSYEKL. The CDR3 region has the DNA TGCGCCAGCAGCCAAGCGGGAACCGTCGAGCAGTACTTC. This gives the protein CASSQAGTVEQYF.

The chain couples TRBV4-2 to TRBJ2-2; D possibly corresponds to TRBD2 (7 bases). Deletions cut 0 bases from V and 6 bases from J, with 20 bases between. The CDR3 runs 18 residues. The germline V gene encodes CDR1 LGHNA and CDR2 YNFKEQ. The CDR3 nucleotides are TGTGCCAGCAGCCAAGATAGGGGGAGGGCGGGAGCGGCCGGGGAGCTGTTTTTT. Translating it yields CASSQDRGRAGAAGELFF.

The gene calls are TRBV25-1 and TRBJ1-1; a possible D gene is TRBD1 (5 bases). Germline CDR1 MGHDK, CDR2 SYGVNS. With 1 base removed from V and 8 bases from J, the gap between germline ends came to 11 bases. The CDR3 loop spans 13 amino acids. CDR3 loop: CASSEFQGAEAFF. The DNA of the CDR3 is TGTGCCAGCAGTGAATTCCAAGGGGCAGAAGCTTTCTTT.

The table lists this clone with a count of one. The chain has TRBV6-6 and TRBJ1-2; D is ambiguous. This CDR3 region has 14 residues. Germline values: CDR1 MNHNY, CDR2 SVGAGI (reference sequence). Between the trimmed V and J ends, which lost 4 bases and 6 bases, there was a span of 15 bases. The DNA for the CDR3 is TGTGCCAGCAGTTCCCCGACAATGATCAATGGCTACACCTTC. It is translated as CASSSPTMINGYTF.

V usage is TRBV9 and J usage is TRBJ2-3; the D is unclear. V lost 0 bases to trimming and J lost 5 bases, with 7 bases between them. Germline V gene data show CDR1 as SGDLS and CDR2 as YYNGEE. The CDR3 spans 13 residues. The CDR3 nucleotides read TGTGCCAGCAGCGTAGAAGTGGGAGATACGCAGTATTTT. It specifies CASSVEVGDTQYF.

The rearrangement joins TRBV6-6 to TRBJ2-7, with 11 bases identical to TRBD1. The CDR3 contains 16 residues. The germline CDR1 and CDR2 sequences are MNHNY and SVGAGI (reference sequence). V shed 5 bases, J shed 4 bases, and the junction held 10 bases outside the gene matches. The CDR3 DNA reads TGTGCCAGCAGTAATACCGGGACAGGGGGGAGTTACGAGCAGTACTTC. Translation: CASSNTGTGGSYEQYF.

This clone has more than one count but fewer than ten. This chain uses TRBV10-2 with TRBJ2-1, with TRBD2 identical over 8 bases. The germline CDR1 and CDR2 sequences are WSHSY and SAAADI. The junction had 16 bases not matched to a gene; V was cut back by 8 bases and J by 7 bases. The length of the CDR3 is 16 residues. CDR3 protein: CASGPLSGGRFNEQFF. The CDR3 region has the DNA TGCGCCAGCGGCCCCCTGTCGGGGGGGCGTTTTAATGAGCAGTTCTTC.

The chain has TRBV4-1 and TRBJ2-7, with TRBD1 identical over 7 bases. Germline CDR1 and CDR2: MGHRA and YSYEKL. Losses at the gene ends were 0 bases for V and 3 bases for J; bases not matched to a gene: 8. The CDR3 has 16 amino acids. The CDR3 coding sequence is TGCGCCAGCAGCCAAGATTTTCGGACAGGCATCTACGAGCAGTACTTC. Its translation: CASSQDFRTGIYEQYF.

The chain employs TRBV5-1 and TRBJ2-5; TRBD2 agrees at 9 bases. The V gene end was trimmed by 0 bases and the J gene end by 4 bases; junction bases not matched to a gene: 7. Germline CDR1 and CDR2: SGHRS and YFSETQ. This CDR3 comprises 16 residues. DNA of the CDR3: TGCGCCAGCAGCTTGGCCGGCGGGGGGGCGGGAGAGACCCAGTACTTC. It translates to CASSLAGGGAGETQYF.

The chain is built from TRBV28 and TRBJ1-2; 9 bases align to TRBD1. The CDR3 loop spans 15 amino acids. Germline CDR1 MDHEN, CDR2 SYDVKM. V dropped 3 bases and J dropped 4; count of bases not matched to a gene: 6. CDR3 sequence: CASSLTGGGFYGYTF. In DNA, the CDR3 is TGTGCCAGCAGTTTGACAGGGGGGGGCTTCTATGGCTACACCTTC.

V and J are TRBV7-6 and TRBJ1-1; perhaps TRBD1 as D (5 bases). Trimming took 1 base from V and 0 from J, leaving 21 bases between them. The CDR3 sequence is 19 residues long. Germline CDR1 is SGHVS and CDR2 is FNYEAQ. CDR3 in amino acids: CASSLESVAGSRVNTEAFF. The DNA of the CDR3 is TGTGCCAGCAGCTTAGAATCCGTGGCAGGGTCACGGGTGAACACTGAAGCTTTCTTT. The variable domain in full, completed from reference TRBV7-6 and TRBJ1-1, reads GAGVSQSPRYKVTKRGQDVALRCDPISGHVSLYWYRQALGQGPEFLTYFNYEAQQDKSGLPNDRFSAERPEGSISTLTIQRTEQRDSAMYRCASSLESVAGSRVNTEAFFGQGTRLTVV.

The V and J genes are TRBV19 and TRBJ2-7; TRBD2 matches at 9 bases. Germline V gene sequence: CDR1 LNHDA, CDR2 SQIVND (reference sequence). The junction had 13 bases not matched to a gene; V was cut back by 10 bases and J by 3 bases. The CDR3 is made up of 15 amino acids. Here the CDR3 reads CATSAAGLAVYEQYF. In nucleotides, the CDR3 is TGTGCCACTTCCGCCGCGGGACTAGCAGTCTACGAGCAGTACTTC.